The T cell receptor (beta chain) under discussion was sequenced for a study of identical twins. TCRdb re-called the 5' RACE reads with MiXCR, one entry per CDR3 protein. The table records roughly 720,000 distinct CDR3 sequences, 15% to 20% of them present only once. CDR3 size: 20 residues. The ends were cut back, 4 bases at V and 3 bases at J, with 31 bases in the middle. Germline V gene data show CDR1 as SGHRS and CDR2 as YFSETQ. This sample was shared with a second study, whose subject was T cells expressing NK-cell markers.

Input material: PBMCs. The chain recombines TRBV5-1 with TRBJ1-1; no reliable D call. The receptor was isolated from a woman aged 18-29 years in good health. DNA for the CDR3: TGCGCCAGCAGCGTAAACCCCCCAGGCTTATACGGGGTCCTTGACACTGAAGCTTTCTTT. It codes for CASSVNPPGLYGVLDTEAFF.